The sample holds a few counts of the clone carrying this TCR beta chain. Its antigen is undetermined. The source of the sample is a study of cytomegalovirus exposure and HLA in healthy donors. The germline V gene encodes CDR1 SGHRS and CDR2 YFSETQ. The CDR3 length is 14 residues. The PCR contained 60 Vbeta and 13 Jbeta primers. The assay was immunoSEQ multiplex PCR, and TCRdb's table has in-frame clones only and misses some. Of tens of thousands of clones in the sample, 65% to 70% were seen once. Findings and caveats of the study: Per a prior analysis, the majority of TCR beta V segments were productive roughly 90% or roughly 30% of the time. The availability of immune exposure information extended only to CMV serostatus. The study reported that TCR beta sequences accurately predicted HLA-A and HLA-B alleles in most subjects. The authors considered a cluster of highly shared sequence variants likely to be a sequencing artifact.

This receptor was obtained from a middle-aged man in good health and CMV-seropositive. The V call is TRBV5-1, the J call TRBJ2-5, with TRBD1 matching 9 bases. Matching the DNA end better, TRBJ2-7 makes the J call doubtful. Sequenced: PBMCs. In nucleotides, the CDR3 is TGCGCCAGCGGGCGGACAGGGGCGTTCTACGAGCAGTACTTC. Translated: CASGRTGAFYEQYF.